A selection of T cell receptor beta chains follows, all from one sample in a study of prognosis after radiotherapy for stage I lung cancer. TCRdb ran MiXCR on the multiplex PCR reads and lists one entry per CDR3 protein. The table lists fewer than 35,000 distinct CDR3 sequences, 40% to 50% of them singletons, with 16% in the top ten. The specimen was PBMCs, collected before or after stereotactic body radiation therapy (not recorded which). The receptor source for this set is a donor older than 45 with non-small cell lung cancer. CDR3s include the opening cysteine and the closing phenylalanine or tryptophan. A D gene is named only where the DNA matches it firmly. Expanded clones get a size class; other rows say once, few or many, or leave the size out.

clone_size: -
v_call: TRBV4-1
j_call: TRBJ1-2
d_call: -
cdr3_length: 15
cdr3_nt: TGCGCCAGCAGCCATGAACCGGTAGTTAACTATGGCTACACCTTC
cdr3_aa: CASSHEPVVNYGYTF

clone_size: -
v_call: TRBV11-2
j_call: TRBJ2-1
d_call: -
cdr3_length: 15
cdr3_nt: TGTGCCAGCAGCTTAATGTACTCCTCCTACAATGAGCAGTTCTTC
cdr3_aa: CASSLMYSSYNEQFF

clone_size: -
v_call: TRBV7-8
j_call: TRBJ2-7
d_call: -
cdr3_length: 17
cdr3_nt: TGTGCCAGCAGCTACGACCCGCTGCGCGGGGACAACTACGAGCAGTACTTC
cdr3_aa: CASSYDPLRGDNYEQYF

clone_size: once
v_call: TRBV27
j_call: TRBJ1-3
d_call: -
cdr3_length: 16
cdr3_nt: TGTGCCAGCAGTCCCACCTTGACAGGCTCTGGAAACACCATATATTTT
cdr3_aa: CASSPTLTGSGNTIYF

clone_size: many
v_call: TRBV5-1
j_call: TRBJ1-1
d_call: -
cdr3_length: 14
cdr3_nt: TGCGCCAGCAGCACCCTTGGTGGGGCGGGTGAAGCTTTCTTT
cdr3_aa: CASSTLGGAGEAFF

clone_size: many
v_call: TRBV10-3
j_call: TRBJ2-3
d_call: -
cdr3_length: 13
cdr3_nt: TGTGCCAGCACCTCGGAGTCCACAGATACGCAGTATTTT
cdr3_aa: CASTSESTDTQYF

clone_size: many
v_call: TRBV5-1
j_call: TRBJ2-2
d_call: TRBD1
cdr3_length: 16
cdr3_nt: TGCGCCAGCAGCTTGAATAAGGGACAGGGGACCGGGGAGCTGTTTTTT
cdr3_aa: CASSLNKGQGTGELFF

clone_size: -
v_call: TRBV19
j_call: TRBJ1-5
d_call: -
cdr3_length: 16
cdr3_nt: TGTGCCAGTAGTATAAATCTACAGGGTAGCAATCAGCCCCAGCATTTT
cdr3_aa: CASSINLQGSNQPQHF

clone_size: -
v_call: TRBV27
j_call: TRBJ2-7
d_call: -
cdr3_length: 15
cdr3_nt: TGTGCCAGCACTCCTTCTTTAGGACCTTCCTACGAGCAGTACTTC
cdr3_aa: CASTPSLGPSYEQYF

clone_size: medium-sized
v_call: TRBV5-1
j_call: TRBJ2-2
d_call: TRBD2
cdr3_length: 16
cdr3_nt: TGCGCCAGCAGCCCTACTAGCGGAGTCACGGGCGGGGAGCTGTTTTTT
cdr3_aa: CASSPTSGVTGGELFF

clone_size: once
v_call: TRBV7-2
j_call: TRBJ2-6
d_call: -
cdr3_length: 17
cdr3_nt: TGTGCCAGCAGCTTAGTGGTGGGATGGGCTGGGTCCAACGTCCTGACTTTC
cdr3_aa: CASSLVVGWAGSNVLTF

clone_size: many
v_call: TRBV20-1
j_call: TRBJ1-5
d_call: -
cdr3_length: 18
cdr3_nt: TGCAGTGCTAGCGTCCCGGGCAGGGCCTCAGGAGGCAATCAGCCCCAGCATTTT
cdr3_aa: CSASVPGRASGGNQPQHF

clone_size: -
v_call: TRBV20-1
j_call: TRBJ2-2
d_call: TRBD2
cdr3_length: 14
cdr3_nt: TGCAGTGCTAATGGGAGGGATAACACCGGCGAGCTGTTTTTT
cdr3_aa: CSANGRDNTGELFF